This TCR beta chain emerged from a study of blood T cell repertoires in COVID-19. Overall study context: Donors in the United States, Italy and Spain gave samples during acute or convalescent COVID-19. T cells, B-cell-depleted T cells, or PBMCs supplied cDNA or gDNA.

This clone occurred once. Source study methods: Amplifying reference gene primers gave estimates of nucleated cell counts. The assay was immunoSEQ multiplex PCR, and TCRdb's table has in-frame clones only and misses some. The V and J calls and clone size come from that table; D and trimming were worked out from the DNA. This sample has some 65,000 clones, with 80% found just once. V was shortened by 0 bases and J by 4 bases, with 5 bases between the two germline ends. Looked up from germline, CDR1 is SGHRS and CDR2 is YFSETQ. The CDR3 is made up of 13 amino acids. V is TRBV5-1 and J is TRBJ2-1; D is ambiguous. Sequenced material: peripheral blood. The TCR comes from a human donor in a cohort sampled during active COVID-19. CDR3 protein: CASSLDRYNEQFF. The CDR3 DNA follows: TGCGCCAGCAGCTTGGACAGATACAATGAGCAGTTCTTC.